These 11 T cell receptor beta chains were sequenced from one sample in a study of blood T cell repertoires in COVID-19. Only in-frame clones appear in the TCRdb table, and some are missing; sequencing was by immunoSEQ multiplex PCR. The table has some 250,000 clones, around 86% seen once; the top ten hold 12%. Sample: peripheral blood. The receptors originated from a woman aged 55 to 70 with active or convalescent COVID-19.

The chain has TRBV30 and TRBJ2-2, with 8 bases identical to TRBD1. The CDR3 covers 13 residues. CDR1 GTSNPN and CDR2 SVGIG come from the germline V gene (reference sequence). CDR3: CASGGRGTGELFF. CDR3 nucleotide sequence: TGTGCATCAGGGGGCCGAGGCACCGGGGAGCTGTTTTTT.

The chain links TRBV2 to TRBJ2-1; 7 bases match TRBD2. CDR1 is SNHLY and CDR2 is FYNNEI in the germline V gene. Trimming cost V 8 bases and J 1 base; bases outside gene matches: 5. The CDR3 has 14 residues. CDR3 DNA: TGTGCCAGCGCGGGGGAGGGATCCTACAATGAGCAGTTCTTC. Protein product: CASAGEGSYNEQFF. The full variable domain, rest sourced from reference TRBV2 and TRBJ2-1, is EPEVTQTPSHQVTQMGQEVILRCVPISNHLYFYWYRQILGQKVEFLVSFYNNEISEKSEIFDDQFSVERPDGSNFTLKIRSTKLEDSAMYFCASAGEGSYNEQFFGPGTRLTVL.

The chain is built from TRBV3-1 (or the pseudogene TRBV3-2) and TRBJ1-2; perhaps TRBD1 as D (6 bases). Trimming shortened V by 4 bases and J by 2 bases, and 17 bases separated the two germline ends. This CDR3 has 16 residues. CDR1 is LGHDT, CDR2 YNNKEL, per germline (reference sequence). CDR3 loop: CASSPRGGGLNYGYTF. The CDR3 nucleotides are TGTGCCAGCAGCCCCCGAGGCGGGGGGCTGAACTATGGCTACACCTTC.

The chain combines TRBV7-2 with TRBJ2-5; 10 positions match TRBD2. The CDR3 has 16 amino acids. Germline V gene sequence: CDR1 SGHTA, CDR2 FQGNSA. V shed 1 base, J shed 2 bases, and the junction held 4 bases outside the gene matches. The CDR3 loop reads CASSLVVAGGQETQYF. As DNA, the CDR3 is TGTGCCAGCAGCTTAGTAGTAGCGGGGGGACAAGAGACCCAGTACTTC.

The gene calls are TRBV2 and TRBJ2-5, with 10 bases that match TRBD2. The CDR3 is 17 residues long. V lost 4 bases to trimming and J lost 0 bases; unmatched junction nucleotides: 8. Looked up from germline, CDR1 is SNHLY and CDR2 is FYNNEI. The CDR3 DNA follows: TGTGCCAGCAGTGGGTTGGGTAGCGGGGGGTACCAAGAGACCCAGTACTTC. The encoded protein is CASSGLGSGGYQETQYF. The full variable domain, with the rest looked up from reference TRBV2 and TRBJ2-5, is EPEVTQTPSHQVTQMGQEVILRCVPISNHLYFYWYRQILGQKVEFLVSFYNNEISEKSEIFDDQFSVERPDGSNFTLKIRSTKLEDSAMYFCASSGLGSGGYQETQYFGPGTRLLVL.

V usage is TRBV7-6 and J usage is TRBJ1-4; possible D gene TRBD1, 5 bases. Germline V gives CDR1 SGHVS, CDR2 FNYEAQ. Trimming took 4 bases from V and 8 from J, leaving 17 bases between them. The CDR3 totals 15 residues. The CDR3 DNA is TGTGCCAGCAGCTCTGGGCGCCAGGGAGGGGAAAAACTGTTTTTT. It translates to CASSSGRQGGEKLFF. Full variable domain (rest looked up from reference TRBV7-6 and TRBJ1-4): GAGVSQSPRYKVTKRGQDVALRCDPISGHVSLYWYRQALGQGPEFLTYFNYEAQQDKSGLPNDRFSAERPEGSISTLTIQRTEQRDSAMYRCASSSGRQGGEKLFFGSGTQLSVL.

This rearrangement joins TRBV10-3 to TRBJ2-7, with 10 bases aligning to TRBD2. Germline V gene lookup returns CDR1 ENHRY and CDR2 SYGVKD. This CDR3 spans 14 amino acids. The J segment lost 4 bases and the V segment lost 6 bases, leaving 6 bases of the junction unmatched. Here the CDR3 reads CAISLTSGEYEQYF. For the CDR3, the DNA is TGTGCCATCAGCCTAACTAGCGGGGAGTACGAGCAGTACTTC.

This clone was detected once. The gene calls are TRBV3-1 (or the pseudogene TRBV3-2) and TRBJ1-1, with 11 bases lining up with TRBD1. This CDR3 region has 17 residues. CDR1 and CDR2 from the germline V gene are LGHDT and YNNKEL (reference sequence). The J segment lost 1 base and the V segment lost 4 bases, leaving 8 bases of the junction unmatched. CDR3 bases: TGTGCCAGCAGCCCATATTCCGGGACAGGGGGGAACACTGAAGCTTTCTTT. Amino acid sequence: CASSPYSGTGGNTEAFF.

The chain combines TRBV21-1 with TRBJ1-5. TRBV21-1 is termed a pseudogene. This CDR3 has 15 residues. The chain's CDR3 is CASSYPGRDNQPQHF. The CDR3 DNA reads TGTGCCAGCAGTTACCCCGGCCGGGATAATCAGCCCCAGCATTTT.

The chain is built from TRBV4-1 and TRBJ2-5; D is unclear. Trimming took off 2 bases at V and 2 bases at J, with 18 bases between the two ends. Looked up from germline, CDR1 is MGHRA and CDR2 is YSYEKL. The CDR3 consists of 17 residues. Written as DNA, the CDR3 is TGCGCCAGCAGCCAATCCCCGGTGGTAGCCGTACAAGAGACCCAGTACTTC. As protein: CASSQSPVVAVQETQYF.

The V gene is TRBV7-9, the J gene TRBJ1-3; 9 bases line up with TRBD1. V lost 6 bases to trimming and J lost 2 bases; unmatched junction nucleotides: 14. The CDR3 covers 18 residues. Germline CDR1 is SEHNR and CDR2 is FQNEAQ (reference sequence). CDR3 sequence: CASSYRPGQGRAGNTIYF. CDR3 DNA sequence: TGTGCCAGCAGTTACCGACCGGGACAGGGTAGAGCTGGAAACACCATATATTTT.